The rows below give T cell receptor beta chains drawn from one sample of a study of cytomegalovirus exposure and HLA in healthy donors. Data came from immunoSEQ multiplex PCR; TCRdb stores just in-frame clones and leaves some out. The sample includes more than 90,000 clones, about four fifths seen only once; the top ten take around 1.9%. Source material: PBMCs. All receptors come from a woman between 40 and 55 years old in good health and CMV-seronegative. CDR3s include the opening cysteine and the closing phenylalanine or tryptophan. A D gene is named only where the DNA matches it firmly. Rows give clone size only sometimes, using once, few, many, or a class for an expanded clone.

>14|TRBD2|TRBJ2-5|few|TRBV7-2
CASSLGGSQETQYF
TGTGCCAGCAGCCTGGGGGGGAGCCAAGAGACCCAGTACTTC
>14|TRBD1|TRBJ2-5|NA|TRBV30
CAWSPGQYQETQYF
TGTGCCTGGAGTCCGGGACAGTACCAAGAGACCCAGTACTTC
>18|TRBD1|TRBJ1-2|NA|TRBV28
CASRDYTGTGITNYGYTF
TGTGCCAGCAGAGACTATACCGGGACAGGAATTACTAACTATGGCTACACCTTC
>16|TRBD1|TRBJ2-3|NA|TRBV19
CASSLQGASFTDTQYF
TGTGCCAGTAGTCTGCAGGGGGCCTCCTTCACAGATACGCAGTATTTT
>15|TRBD1|TRBJ2-2|NA|TRBV19
CASSRGQGATGELFF
TGTGCCAGTAGTAGGGGACAGGGGGCGACCGGGGAGCTGTTTTTT
>15|NA|TRBJ1-1|NA|TRBV5-1
CASSLDRGENTEAFF
TGCGCCAGCAGCTTGGACCGGGGAGAGAACACTGAAGCTTTCTTT
>16|NA|TRBJ1-6|NA|TRBV6-5
CASSYGVSSYNSPLHF
TGTGCCAGCAGTTACGGAGTTTCCTCCTATAATTCCCCCCTCCACTTT
>14|NA|TRBJ2-5|NA|TRBV6-5
CASSYRGATGTQYF
TGTGCCAGCAGTTACCGGGGGGCTACTGGGACCCAGTACTTC
>15|NA|TRBJ1-2|once|TRBV18
CASSPSGQPNYGYTF
TGTGCCAGCTCACCGAGTGGACAGCCTAACTATGGCTACACCTTC
>18|TRBD2|TRBJ2-7|NA|TRBV30
CASPHNGLAGVSPYEQYF
TGTGCCTCCCCCCATAATGGACTAGCGGGAGTCTCCCCCTACGAGCAGTACTTC
>13|TRBD1|TRBJ2-5|NA|TRBV9
CASSFGQEETQYF
TGTGCCAGCAGCTTTGGACAGGAAGAGACCCAGTACTTC
>14|NA|TRBJ1-5|NA|TRBV19
CASSAPGGGQPQHF
TGTGCCAGTAGTGCCCCTGGGGGGGGTCAGCCCCAGCATTTT
>15|NA|TRBJ1-1|NA|TRBV4-2
CASSQGSGGAFVAFF
TGTGCCAGCAGCCAAGGTTCGGGGGGTGCGTTTGTAGCTTTCTTT
>15|NA|TRBJ1-3|NA|TRBV10-2
CASRDMLTGGNTIYF
TGCGCCAGCAGAGACATGCTTACGGGGGGAAACACCATATATTTT
>13|NA|TRBJ2-2|NA|TRBV11-2
CASSLSYTGELFF
TGTGCCAGCAGCTTGAGTTATACTGGGGAGCTGTTTTTT
>14|NA|TRBJ2-3|NA|TRBV11-3
CASSPGGHTDTQYF
TGTGCCAGCAGCCCCGGGGGTCACACAGATACGCAGTATTTT
>14|NA|TRBJ2-5|NA|TRBV28
CATQAGPGIGTQYF
TGTGCCACCCAAGCAGGCCCAGGGATAGGGACCCAGTACTTC
>15|TRBD2|TRBJ2-5|NA|TRBV7-9
CSSSLSGGAEETQYF
TGTTCCAGCAGCCTTAGCGGGGGGGCCGAAGAGACCCAGTACTTC
>13|NA|TRBJ2-7|NA|TRBV7-2
CASSLGGDYEQYF
TGTGCCAGCAGCTTAGGGGGCGACTACGAGCAGTACTTC
>13|TRBD2|TRBJ2-1|few|TRBV5-4
CASRRGSDYEQFF
TGTGCCAGCAGGCGGGGGTCGGATTATGAGCAGTTCTTC
>16|TRBD2|TRBJ2-7|NA|TRBV6-5
CASSSGLAGYSYEQYF
TGTGCCAGCAGTTCCGGACTAGCGGGTTACTCCTACGAGCAGTACTTC
>13|TRBD1|TRBJ2-5|NA|TRBV19
CASTTGYQETQYF
TGTGCCAGTACGACAGGGTACCAAGAGACCCAGTACTTC
>13|NA|TRBJ2-7|NA|TRBV10-2
CASSGGAGDEQYF
TGCGCCAGCAGTGGTGGGGCAGGAGACGAGCAGTACTTC
>14|NA|TRBJ1-3|NA|TRBV5-5
CASSLDSSGNTIYF
TGTGCCAGCAGCTTGGACAGCTCTGGAAACACCATATATTTT
>13|TRBD2|TRBJ2-7|NA|TRBV6-5
CASTNFGGDEQYF
TGTGCCAGCACGAATTTCGGGGGGGACGAGCAGTACTTC
>15|NA|TRBJ1-3|NA|TRBV11-2
CASAPYSSSGNTIYF
TGTGCCAGCGCCCCCTACAGTAGCTCTGGAAACACCATATATTTT
>15|NA|TRBJ1-2|NA|TRBV6-1
CASSEEDARGGGYTF
TGTGCCAGCAGTGAGGAGGACGCCCGGGGAGGGGGCTACACCTTC
>14|TRBD1|TRBJ1-2|NA|TRBV28
CASSSQGANYGYTF
TGTGCCAGCAGTTCCCAGGGGGCGAACTATGGCTACACCTTC
>14|TRBD1|TRBJ1-6|few|TRBV19
CASTPRDRDSPLHF
TGTGCCAGTACCCCCCGGGACAGGGACTCACCCCTCCACTTT
>13|NA|TRBJ1-5|NA|TRBV7-9
CSSSSEGQQPQHF
TGTTCCAGCAGCTCCGAGGGCCAGCAGCCCCAGCATTTT
>15|NA|TRBJ1-1|NA|TRBV5-1
CASSYGRGGRTEAFF
TGCGCCAGCAGCTACGGTCGGGGAGGGAGGACTGAAGCTTTCTTT
>15|NA|TRBJ2-7|NA|TRBV7-9
CASSSVPTEPYEQYF
TGTGCCAGCAGCTCGGTTCCGACAGAGCCCTACGAGCAGTACTTC
>17|NA|TRBJ2-2|NA|TRBV13
CASSPVRGRGRAGELFF
TGTGCCAGCAGCCCGGTGCGGGGTAGGGGGCGCGCCGGGGAGCTGTTTTTT
>17|TRBD2|TRBJ2-3|NA|TRBV7-9
CASSFPGGGRGTDTQYF
TGTGCCAGCAGCTTCCCCGGGGGGGGTAGGGGCACAGATACGCAGTATTTT
>14|NA|TRBJ1-5|NA|TRBV6-5
CASQAPGSNQPQHF
TGTGCCAGCCAGGCCCCAGGTAGCAATCAGCCCCAGCATTTT
>17|TRBD1|TRBJ1-1|few|TRBV19
CASSPRPGTVMNTEAFF
TGTGCCAGTAGTCCCCGTCCCGGGACAGTTATGAACACTGAAGCTTTCTTT
>16|TRBD2|TRBJ2-7|NA|TRBV6-5
CASSYVTSGSPYEQYF
TGTGCCAGCAGTTACGTGACTAGCGGGAGTCCCTACGAGCAGTACTTC
>14|TRBD2|TRBJ2-3|NA|TRBV7-2
CASTLAGGTDTQYF
TGTGCCAGCACCCTAGCGGGAGGCACAGATACGCAGTATTTT
>13|NA|TRBJ2-1|few|TRBV10-1
CASSETANNEQFF
TGCGCCAGCAGTGAGACAGCAAACAATGAGCAGTTCTTC
>14|NA|TRBJ2-7|NA|TRBV4-3
CASSQDMQGYEQYF
TGCGCCAGCAGCCAAGATATGCAGGGCTACGAGCAGTACTTC
>14|NA|TRBJ1-6|NA|TRBV7-2
CASSPRVDNSPLHF
TGTGCCAGCAGCCCCAGGGTGGATAATTCACCCCTCCACTTT
>14|NA|TRBJ1-1|few|TRBV4-1
CASSPPGVATEAFF
TGCGCCAGCAGCCCTCCGGGGGTGGCCACTGAAGCTTTCTTT